This is a list of T cell receptor beta chains from one sample in a study of cytomegalovirus exposure and HLA in healthy donors. Clones were read by immunoSEQ multiplex PCR, and TCRdb kept only the in-frame ones, dropping some. This sample yields around 220,000 clones, of which 65% to 90% are seen a single time; roughly 1.5% belongs to the top ten. Sequencing was done on a sample of PBMCs. Every receptor here comes from a girl aged 5 to 17 in good health and CMV-seronegative. The CDR3 runs from the conserved cysteine through the conserved F or W. The D gene is left open where the match is weak. The size entry is marked missing in some rows and otherwise reads once, few, many or a size class.

V	J	D	size	CDR3	DNA
TRBV6-5	TRBJ1-5	TRBD1	few	CASRETTGENQPQHF	TGTGCCAGCAGGGAAACCACAGGGGAGAATCAGCCCCAGCATTTT
TRBV6-6	TRBJ2-7	-	-	CASSYRHIYEQYF	TGTGCCAGCAGTTACCGACATATCTACGAGCAGTACTTC
TRBV7-9	TRBJ2-1	-	-	CASSLGTDTQFF	TGTGCCAGCAGCTTAGGGACGGACACCCAGTTCTTC
TRBV9	TRBJ1-6	TRBD1	-	CASRGQGGGSPLHF	TGTGCCAGCAGAGGACAGGGTGGAGGCTCACCCCTCCACTTT
TRBV5-1	TRBJ2-3	-	-	CASSLGGSSPTQYF	TGCGCCAGCAGCTTAGGTGGGAGTTCACCCACGCAGTATTTT
TRBV7-9	TRBJ1-1	TRBD1	-	CSSSRQGGGGAFF	TGTTCCAGCAGTCGACAGGGCGGAGGTGGAGCTTTCTTT
TRBV20-1	TRBJ1-2	-	-	CSAARGYTF	TGCAGTGCTGCCCGGGGCTACACCTTC
TRBV27	TRBJ2-2	TRBD2	-	CASSRAGGANTGELFF	TGTGCCAGCAGCCGTGCCGGGGGGGCGAACACCGGGGAGCTGTTTTTT
TRBV2	TRBJ2-1	TRBD2	-	CASSVLAGGINEQFF	TGTGCCAGCAGTGTCTTGGCGGGAGGCATAAATGAGCAGTTCTTC
TRBV28	TRBJ1-4	-	-	CASSLVGGNEKLFF	TGTGCCAGCAGTTTAGTGGGGGGGAATGAAAAACTGTTTTTT
TRBV27	TRBJ2-1	TRBD2	-	CASREGLAGHNEQFF	TGTGCCAGCAGAGAGGGACTAGCGGGACACAATGAGCAGTTCTTC
TRBV5-1	TRBJ1-4	-	once	CASSLWPVNEKLFF	TGCGCCAGCAGCTTGTGGCCAGTTAATGAAAAACTGTTTTTT
TRBV18	TRBJ1-3	TRBD1	-	CASSPTGAISGNTIYF	TGTGCCAGCTCACCCACAGGGGCCATCTCTGGAAACACCATATATTTT
TRBV10-2	TRBJ1-1	TRBD1	-	CASSELQGADTEAFF	TGCGCCAGCAGTGAGTTGCAGGGGGCGGACACTGAAGCTTTCTTT
TRBV30	TRBJ2-2	TRBD2	once	CAWGTSGRNTGELFF	TGTGCCTGGGGGACTAGCGGAAGGAACACCGGGGAGCTGTTTTTT
TRBV14	TRBJ2-1	-	-	CASSQNRRQQFF	TGTGCCAGCAGCCAGAATCGGAGACAGCAGTTCTTC
TRBV25-1	TRBJ2-1	TRBD2	-	CASSEFWREGYNEQFF	TGTGCCAGCAGTGAATTCTGGCGGGAGGGTTACAATGAGCAGTTCTTC